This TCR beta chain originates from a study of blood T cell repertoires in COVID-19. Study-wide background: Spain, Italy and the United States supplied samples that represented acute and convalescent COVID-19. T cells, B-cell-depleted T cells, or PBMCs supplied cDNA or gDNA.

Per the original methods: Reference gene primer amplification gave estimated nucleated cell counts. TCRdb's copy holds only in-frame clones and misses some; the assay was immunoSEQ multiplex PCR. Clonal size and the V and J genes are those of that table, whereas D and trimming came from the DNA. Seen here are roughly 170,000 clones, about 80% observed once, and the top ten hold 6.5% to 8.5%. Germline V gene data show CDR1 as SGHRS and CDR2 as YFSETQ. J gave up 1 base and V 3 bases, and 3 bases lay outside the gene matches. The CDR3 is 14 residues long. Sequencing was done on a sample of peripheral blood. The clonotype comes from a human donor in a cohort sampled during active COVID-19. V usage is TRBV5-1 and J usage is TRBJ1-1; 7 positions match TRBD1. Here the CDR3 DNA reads TGCGCCAGCAGCTGGGACAGCGCGAACACTGAAGCTTTCTTT. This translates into CASSWDSANTEAFF. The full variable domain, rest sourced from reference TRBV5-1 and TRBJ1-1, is KAGVTQTPRYLIKTRGQQVTLSCSPISGHRSVSWYQQTPGQGLQFLFEYFSETQRNKGNFPGRFSGRQFSNSRSEMNVSTLELGDSALYLCASSWDSANTEAFFGQGTRLTVV.